What follows are 21 T cell receptor beta chains derived from one specimen sequenced in a study of blood T cell repertoires in COVID-19. This table comes from immunoSEQ multiplex PCR, and its TCRdb copy is limited to in-frame clones, with some not included. The table has some 100,000 clones, 84% seen once. Sequenced material: peripheral blood. All receptors come from a woman in her forties or fifties with acute or convalescent COVID-19.

This sequence joins TRBV5-1 and TRBJ2-1, with TRBD2 as a possible D gene (5 bases). V gave up 6 bases and J gave up 8 bases, with 15 bases separating them. The CDR3 runs to 13 residues. CDR1 SGHRS and CDR2 YFSETQ come from the germline V gene. The CDR3 DNA sequence: TGCGCCAGCATGGGAGCATCGGACCATGAGCAGTTCTTC. Its protein product is CASMGASDHEQFF.

The sample holds one count of this clone. The rearrangement uses TRBV18 and TRBJ1-1; 7 bases map to TRBD1. Germline V gives CDR1 KGHSH, CDR2 LQKENI. V was clipped by 5 bases and J by 5 bases; unmatched bases: 8. The CDR3 is 14 residues long. The DNA for the CDR3 is TGTGCCAGCTCATCTTCGACAGGGAGGACTGAAGCTTTCTTT. It yields the protein CASSSSTGRTEAFF. Using reference TRBV18 and TRBJ1-1 for the parts outside the CDR3, the full variable domain is NAGVMQNPRHLVRRRGQEARLRCSPMKGHSHVYWYRQLPEEGLKFMVYLQKENIIDESGMPKERFSAEFPKEGPSILRIQQVVRGDSAAYFCASSSSTGRTEAFFGQGTRLTVV.

The V and J genes are TRBV5-6 and TRBJ2-7, with D possibly matching TRBD1 (6 bases). Germline V gene lookup returns CDR1 SGHDT and CDR2 YYEEEE. The CDR3 is 14 amino acids. Trimming cost V 4 bases and J 3 bases, with 14 bases left between them. The CDR3 reads CASSTGGSGYEQYF. The CDR3 DNA follows: TGTGCCAGCAGCACTGGGGGCTCTGGCTACGAGCAGTACTTC. The variable domain in full, completed from reference TRBV5-6 and TRBJ2-7, reads DAGVTQSPTHLIKTRGQQVTLRCSPKSGHDTVSWYQQALGQGPQFIFQYYEEEERQRGNFPDRFSGHQFPNYSSELNVNALLLGDSALYLCASSTGGSGYEQYFGPGTRLTVT.

This clone was recorded once. This sequence joins TRBV6-5 and TRBJ2-1; tentative D call: TRBD1 (5 bases). V gave up 9 bases and J gave up 0 bases, with 9 bases separating them. CDR3 size: 13 residues. Germline CDR1 is MNHEY and CDR2 is SVGAGI. CDR3: CASRQSSYNEQFF. CDR3 sequence (DNA): TGTGCCAGTCGACAGAGCTCCTACAATGAGCAGTTCTTC.

V is TRBV7-2 and J is TRBJ1-2; 7 bases align to TRBD1. Germline assignment: CDR1 SGHTA and CDR2 FQGNSA. CDR3 length: 14 residues. The trim removed 5 bases at V and 8 bases at J, leaving 11 bases unmatched. This CDR3 is CASSNSGPGQGYTF. The CDR3 nucleotides are TGTGCCAGCAGCAATTCCGGGCCGGGACAGGGCTACACCTTC.

Concerning this clone: One junction end disagrees with the germline gene, perhaps due to a read error. The chain joins TRBV30 to TRBJ1-6; 7 bases fit TRBD1. The CDR3 spans 14 residues. Germline V gene data show CDR1 as GTSNPN and CDR2 as SVGIG (reference sequence). The CDR3 spells CAWNPGQINSPPHF. CDR3 DNA: TGTGCCTGGAACCCGGGACAGATAAATTCACCCCCCCACTTT.

In nucleotides, the CDR3 is TGTGCCACCAGTGATTTTCCGTGGCGGTCCTCGAACACCGGGGAGCTGTTTTTT. It yields the protein CATSDFPWRSSNTGELFF. This rearrangement joins TRBV24-1 to TRBJ2-2, with D uncertain. This CDR3 is 18 amino acids long. Trimming took 1 base from V and 0 from J, leaving 14 bases between them. In germline, CDR1 is KGHDR, CDR2 SFDVKD.

The chain is built from TRBV6-5 and TRBJ1-1, with D possibly TRBD1 on 6 matching bases. Trimming took 7 bases from V and 1 from J, leaving 16 bases between them. Per germline, CDR1 MNHEY and CDR2 SVGAGI. The CDR3 length is 15 residues. CDR3 region: CASTVTTGGNTEAFF. The CDR3 region has the DNA TGTGCCAGCACCGTTACGACAGGAGGGAACACTGAAGCTTTCTTT.

V gene TRBV5-6 combines with J gene TRBJ1-2; D remains unclear. The germline gives CDR1 SGHDT, CDR2 YYEEEE. V was clipped by 6 bases and J by 2 bases, with 14 bases between them. CDR3 size: 14 residues. The DNA for the CDR3 is TGTGCCAGCACCTACATTGACGGGAACTATGGCTACACCTTC. Residues: CASTYIDGNYGYTF.

V gene TRBV6-5 combines with J gene TRBJ1-1, with a weak D call TRBD1 (6 bases). The CDR3 is made up of 14 amino acids. V was cut by 6 bases and J by 4 bases, with 15 bases left in between. From germline, CDR1 is MNHEY and CDR2 SVGAGI. As DNA, the CDR3 is TGTGCCAGCAGCGTACAGGGTGAGGGCACTGAAGCTTTCTTT. This encodes CASSVQGEGTEAFF.

About this clone: This sample also contains other DNA sequences that code for the same CDR3. This chain connects TRBV5-1 to TRBJ1-2; 10 nucleotides align to TRBD1. With V trimmed by 4 bases and J by 5 bases, 5 bases remained unmatched. The CDR3 contains 14 residues. The germline CDR1 and CDR2 sequences are SGHRS and YFSETQ. The CDR3 nucleotides read TGCGCCAGCAGCCCGGGACAGGGGAATTATGGCTACACCTTC. Protein sequence: CASSPGQGNYGYTF.

This clone was detected only a few times. The V and J genes are TRBV29-1 and TRBJ1-2; maybe TRBD1 (5 bases). The ends were cut back, 8 bases at V and 6 bases at J, with 10 bases in the middle. CDR3 length: 10 residues. Germline loops: CDR1 SQVTM, CDR2 ANQGSEA. In DNA form, the CDR3 reads TGCAGCTCGGGAGGGGATGGCTACACCTTC. It translates to CSSGGDGYTF.

The CDR3: CASSWGQGKSYSYTF. In nucleotides, the CDR3 is TGTGCCAGCAGTTGGGGACAGGGAAAGAGTTATAGCTACACCTTC. This rearrangement joins TRBV5-4 to TRBJ1-2; 9 bases map to TRBD1. V dropped 5 bases and J dropped 9; count of bases not matched to a gene: 14. The CDR3 has 15 residues. The germline gives CDR1 SGHNT, CDR2 YYREEE (reference sequence).

The V and J genes are TRBV6-5 and TRBJ1-2; 8 bases are a match to TRBD1. Germline CDR1 MNHEY, CDR2 SVGAGI. V was clipped by 4 bases and J by 6 bases; unmatched bases: 7. This CDR3 has 14 residues. For the CDR3, the DNA is TGTGCCAGCAGTTCCAAACGGACAGGGAATGGCTACACCTTC. It specifies CASSSKRTGNGYTF.

The V gene is TRBV19, the J gene TRBJ1-2; 9 bases are shared with TRBD1. Trimming at V came to 4 bases and at J to 4 bases, leaving 7 bases not matched to a gene. This CDR3 has 15 residues. Per germline, CDR1 LNHDA and CDR2 SQIVND (reference sequence). CDR3 sequence (DNA): TGTGCCAGTAGTAATACCGGGACAGGGTCCTATGGCTACACCTTC. Encoded protein: CASSNTGTGSYGYTF. Filled out from reference TRBV19 and TRBJ1-2, the complete variable domain reads DGGITQSPKYLFRKEGQNVTLSCEQNLNHDAMYWYRQDPGQGLRLIYYSQIVNDFQKGDIAEGYSVSREKKESFPLTVTSAQKNPTAFYLCASSNTGTGSYGYTFGSGTRLTVV.

This clone has just one count. This rearrangement joins TRBV3-1 (or the pseudogene TRBV3-2) to TRBJ1-3, with D hard to call. Germline-derived CDR1 and CDR2 are LGHDT and YNNKEL (reference sequence). V lost 4 bases, J lost 0 bases, and 10 bases lay in between. This CDR3 region has 15 residues. CDR3 in amino acids: CASSPEGYSGNTIYF. The DNA for the CDR3 is TGTGCCAGCAGCCCAGAGGGCTACTCTGGAAACACCATATATTTT.

This clone has just one count. This chain joins TRBV3-1 (or the pseudogene TRBV3-2) and TRBJ2-7; no reliable D call. The V and J ends lost 4 bases and 2 bases respectively, with 12 bases between them. The CDR3 is made up of 14 amino acids. Per germline, CDR1 LGHDT and CDR2 YNNKEL (reference sequence). The CDR3 region has the DNA TGTGCCAGCAGCCCCCCCAGGCCGGCCTACGAGCAGTACTTC. It is translated as CASSPPRPAYEQYF.

This clone was seen once. This chain links TRBV6-5 with TRBJ1-1; 7 nucleotides agree with TRBD1. The CDR3 is 15 residues long. Germline V gene data show CDR1 as MNHEY and CDR2 as SVGAGI. Trimming at V came to 2 bases and at J to 5 bases, leaving 8 bases not matched to a gene. The CDR3 DNA is TGTGCCAGCAGTTACGGGGCAGGGGGTGTTACTGAAGCTTTCTTT. Encoded protein: CASSYGAGGVTEAFF.

The CDR3 nucleotides are TGTGCCAGCTCACCAGGGGGACAGTCATCGGGCGAGCAGTACTTC. This codes for CASSPGGQSSGEQYF. J is TRBJ2-7 and V is TRBV18; 7 nucleotides match TRBD1. Trimming at V came to 2 bases and at J to 6 bases, leaving 10 bases not matched to a gene. The CDR3 runs 15 residues. Germline-derived CDR1 and CDR2 are KGHSH and LQKENI.

The chain couples TRBV5-4 to TRBJ1-4; perhaps TRBD1 as D (5 bases). V was cut by 0 bases and J by 2 bases, with 14 bases left in between. This CDR3 has 17 amino acids. Germline CDR1 and CDR2: SGHNT and YYREEE (reference sequence). The CDR3 region is CASSLGGGVMTNEKLFF. DNA for the CDR3: TGTGCCAGCAGCTTGGGAGGAGGGGTGATGACTAATGAAAAACTGTTTTTT.

The chain recombines TRBV11-2 with TRBJ1-6; possible D gene TRBD1, 5 bases. Germline V gene data show CDR1 as SGHAT and CDR2 as FQNNGV. The V end lost 2 bases, the J end lost 0 bases, and 11 bases lay between the germline ends. The length of the CDR3 is 17 residues. CDR3 in DNA: TGTGCCAGCAGCTTAAGGGGCGGGAGCTCCTATAATTCACCCCTCCACTTT. Encoded protein: CASSLRGGSSYNSPLHF. The full variable domain, completed using reference TRBV11-2 and TRBJ1-6, is EAGVAQSPRYKIIEKRQSVAFWCNPISGHATLYWYQQILGQGPKLLIQFQNNGVVDDSQLPKDRFSAERLKGVDSTLKIQPAKLEDSAVYLCASSLRGGSSYNSPLHFGNGTRLTVT.